This T cell receptor beta chain derives from a study of metastatic and nonmetastatic thyroid tumors. Background on the study: The authors compared repertoires across blood and tumor or nodule tissue from malignant and benign thyroid patients. Study results and limitations: Across blood and tumor, TCR beta diversity in malignant thyroid tumors was reportedly significantly higher than in benign nodules.

TCRdb re-clonotyped the PCR reads through MiXCR. In the table there are about 38,000 clones, roughly 28% of which are singletons. The CDR3 runs 11 residues. The germline V gene has CDR1 MRHNA and CDR2 SNTAGT. Trimming took off 8 bases at V and 1 base at J, with 5 bases between the two ends. This clone was seen repeatedly, ten times or more. Its target is not known. Among the patients, none had received any treatment before thyroid surgery. The sequence was obtained from a male donor with papillary thyroid cancer or a benign thyroid nodule (not recorded which). Some clones in this sample may be carry-over from other donors' samples. The chain joins TRBV6-4 to TRBJ1-2; no clear D gene. Sequencing was performed on blood. The CDR3 sequence is CASHNNYGYTF. CDR3 sequence (DNA): TGTGCCAGCCACAATAACTATGGCTACACCTTC.